The next 19 T cell receptor beta chains were all read from a single sample in a study of human T cells and chemical hapten exposure. Described time point: patch test 2, 6 weeks after DPC sensitization. Sample treatment: therapeutic diphenylcyclopropenone sensitization with weekly scalp DPC. TCRdb independently ran MiXCR on the RACE reads; one entry per CDR3 protein. The table shows over 70,000 distinct CDR3 sequences, with about 8.5% occurring only once. The source material was whole blood, sampled in connection with sensitization to the hapten diphenylcyclopropenone (DPC). Receptors were obtained from a woman in her fifties or sixties with alopecia areata. Some clones in this sample may be carry-over from other donors' samples.

This clonotype was counted ten times or more. The chain employs TRBV12-3 or TRBV12-4 and TRBJ1-1, with D tentatively TRBD1 (5 bases). Trimming left V 1 base short and J 6 bases short, with 9 bases between. The CDR3 spans 13 residues. The DNA for the CDR3 is TGTGCCAGCAGTTTAGTTTGGGGCCCTGAAGCTTTCTTT. This codes for CASSLVWGPEAFF.

This clonotype was detected many times. This sequence joins TRBV11-2 and TRBJ2-2; 9 bases agree with TRBD1. CDR3 length: 18 amino acids. The V segment lost 2 bases and the J segment 5 bases; nucleotides outside the gene matches: 12. Germline V gene data show CDR1 as SGHAT and CDR2 as FQNNGV. DNA of the CDR3: TGTGCCAGCAGCTTAATCATCCCGGGACAGGGTCGGACCGGGGAGCTGTTTTTT. Translated: CASSLIIPGQGRTGELFF. Combining the CDR3 with reference TRBV11-2 and TRBJ2-2 gives the whole variable domain EAGVAQSPRYKIIEKRQSVAFWCNPISGHATLYWYQQILGQGPKLLIQFQNNGVVDDSQLPKDRFSAERLKGVDSTLKIQPAKLEDSAVYLCASSLIIPGQGRTGELFFGEGSRLTVL.

The count of this clonotype is one. V is TRBV12-3 or TRBV12-4 and J is TRBJ2-1; D unclear. This CDR3 is built from 11 residues. Trimming took 5 bases from V and 9 from J, leaving 8 bases between them. DNA of the CDR3: TGTGCCAGCAGTCTCGGTCGTGAGCAGTTCTTC. It encodes CASSLGREQFF.

This clonotype was observed at least ten times. CDR3 sequence (DNA): TGTGCCATCAGTGGAGGGGGGCGCCGTCATGGCTACACCTTC. Translation: CAISGGGRRHGYTF. The chain uses TRBV10-3 and TRBJ1-2, with a tentative D call TRBD1 (6 bases). CDR1 and CDR2 from the germline V gene are ENHRY and SYGVKD. The CDR3 length is 14 residues. The V gene lost 4 bases and the J gene lost 6 bases, with 15 bases spanning the gap.

The V and J genes are TRBV7-2 and TRBJ2-5, with 7 bases aligning to TRBD2. V was clipped by 1 base and J by 6 bases; unmatched bases: 5. CDR1 and CDR2 (germline): SGHTA, FQGNSA. CDR3 length equals 14 residues. For the CDR3, the DNA is TGTGCCAGCAGCTTAGGCGGGAGCAGGAAGACCCAGTACTTC. Translating gives CASSLGGSRKTQYF.

This clonotype turned up a few times. V gene TRBV5-1 combines with J gene TRBJ1-4; 9 bases align to TRBD1. Germline V gives CDR1 SGHRS, CDR2 YFSETQ. The CDR3 consists of 16 residues. V shed 1 base and J 5 bases; nucleotides not matched to a gene: 6. CDR3 protein: CASSLSTGQGNEKLFF. The CDR3 DNA reads TGCGCCAGCAGCTTGTCCACAGGACAGGGGAATGAAAAACTGTTTTTT.

This clonotype was seen repeatedly, ten times or more. CDR3: CSVQGAGELFF. CDR3 coding DNA: TGCAGCGTACAGGGGGCCGGGGAGCTGTTTTTT. The chain joins TRBV29-1 to TRBJ2-2, with 8 bases lining up with TRBD1. The CDR3 is made up of 11 amino acids. Germline V gene lookup returns CDR1 SQVTM and CDR2 ANQGSEA. The junction had 0 bases not matched to a gene; V was cut back by 6 bases and J by 6 bases.

This clonotype occurred a few times. The chain carries TRBV5-6 and TRBJ2-7; D is possibly TRBD2 (6 bases). The germline V gene has CDR1 SGHDT and CDR2 YYEEEE. V dropped 5 bases and J dropped 1 base, with 7 bases sitting between them. The CDR3 has 12 residues. CDR3 region: CASSAGSYEQYF. CDR3 nucleotide sequence: TGTGCCAGCAGTGCGGGGTCCTACGAGCAGTACTTC.

There are many counts of this clonotype. The CDR3 DNA reads as TGTGCCAGCAGCAAAGAAAGTGGCAGGGTCACTAACTATGGCTACACCTTC. It specifies CASSKESGRVTNYGYTF. The chain couples TRBV21-1 to TRBJ1-2; TRBD1 is taken as the D call from the table, unchecked against the DNA. TRBV21-1 is classified as a pseudogene. The CDR3 contains 17 residues.

This clonotype was seen at least ten times. The J gene is TRBJ1-1, the V gene TRBV3-1, with TRBD1 as a possible D gene (6 bases). Trimming removed 4 bases at V and 0 bases at J, with 12 bases between. The CDR3 sequence is 15 residues long. The germline V gene encodes CDR1 LGHDT and CDR2 YNNKEL (reference sequence). CDR3 sequence: CASSLRDTMNTEAFF. CDR3 DNA sequence: TGTGCCAGCAGCCTCCGGGACACCATGAACACTGAAGCTTTCTTT.

The chain combines TRBV6-2 or TRBV6-3 with TRBJ1-1, with D uncertain. Germline lookup yields CDR1 MNHEY and CDR2 SVGEGT. CDR3 length: 13 residues. The V gene lost 8 bases and the J gene lost 4 bases, with 14 bases spanning the gap. The chain's CDR3 is CASWRRDGTEAFF. CDR3 nucleotides: TGTGCCAGCTGGCGTCGGGATGGCACTGAAGCTTTCTTT.

A few counts support this clonotype. V gene TRBV2 combines with J gene TRBJ2-6; tentative D call: TRBD1 (6 bases). The CDR3 totals 17 residues. Germline CDR1 is SNHLY and CDR2 is FYNNEI. V was clipped by 4 bases and J by 2 bases, with 15 bases between them. CDR3 coding DNA: TGTGCCAGCAGTGCCCTCGTACCAGGGGCTGGGGCCAACGTCCTGACTTTC. This sequence encodes CASSALVPGAGANVLTF.

A few counts support this clonotype. V gene TRBV29-1 combines with J gene TRBJ2-5; 7 bases match TRBD1. This CDR3 has 13 residues. Germline-derived CDR1 and CDR2 are SQVTM and ANQGSEA. V dropped 8 bases and J dropped 4; count of bases not matched to a gene: 10. The CDR3 DNA is TGCAGCTCCCGACCGACAGGGTTAGAGACCCAGTACTTC. Translated, it gives CSSRPTGLETQYF.

This clonotype was detected a few times. The rearrangement joins TRBV6-2 or TRBV6-3 to TRBJ2-5, with TRBD1 identical over 9 bases. The CDR3 has 14 amino acids. J gave up 4 bases and V 5 bases, and 5 bases lay outside the gene matches. Germline V gives CDR1 MNHEY, CDR2 SVGEGT. The CDR3 DNA is TGTGCCAGCAGTCCTCGGACAGGGGTAGAGACCCAGTACTTC. It translates to CASSPRTGVETQYF.

In its sample, this clonotype was seen a few times. This chain links TRBV12-3 or TRBV12-4 with TRBJ2-4, with 9 positions matching TRBD2. CDR3 size: 14 residues. The ends lost 5 bases at V and 5 bases at J; junction bases unmatched: 4. DNA of the CDR3: TGTGCCAGCAGTCGTAGCGGGAGTCAAAACATTCAGTACTTC. This translates into CASSRSGSQNIQYF.

This clonotype was seen more than once but under ten times. This chain joins TRBV9 and TRBJ1-1, with D hard to call. Trimming took off 4 bases at V and 6 bases at J, with 16 bases between the two ends. CDR3 length equals 14 residues. Germline V gene data show CDR1 as SGDLS and CDR2 as YYNGEE. The chain's CDR3 is CASSPIGVGAEAFF. The CDR3 DNA reads TGTGCCAGCAGCCCGATCGGGGTAGGCGCTGAAGCTTTCTTT.

This clonotype was recorded once. This may stem from a read error, because a much larger clone lies one nucleotide away. Written as DNA, the CDR3 is TGTGCCAGCAGTTTAGCCACCTGGTGGGAGCTAGAGACCCAGTACTTC. Encoded protein: CASSLATWWELETQYF. This sequence joins TRBV28 and TRBJ2-5; tentatively, D is TRBD2 (5 bases). The CDR3 covers 16 residues. Trimming took off 2 bases at V and 4 bases at J, with 17 bases between the two ends. Per the germline V gene, CDR1 is MDHEN and CDR2 is SYDVKM.

This clonotype was seen repeatedly, ten times or more. CDR3 coding DNA: TGCGCCAGCAGCTTGGCCGGCAGGGGATTAACTGAAGCTTTCTTT. The encoded protein is CASSLAGRGLTEAFF. The J gene is TRBJ1-1, the V gene TRBV5-1; D is possibly TRBD1 (6 bases). The CDR3 is 15 amino acids. The germline V gene has CDR1 SGHRS and CDR2 YFSETQ. Deletions cut 0 bases from V and 5 bases from J, with 14 bases between.

This clonotype was counted at least ten times. The V gene is TRBV12-3 or TRBV12-4, the J gene TRBJ2-7; no reliable D call. The ends were cut back, 6 bases at V and 1 base at J, with 7 bases in the middle. The CDR3 loop spans 12 amino acids. As DNA, the CDR3 is TGTGCCAGCAGAAGTCGATCCTACGAGCAGTACTTC. It codes for CASRSRSYEQYF.